This TCR beta chain stems from a study of blood T cell repertoires in COVID-19. Study context: The study drew acute and convalescent COVID-19 samples from the United States, Italy and Spain. From T cells, B-cell-depleted T cells, or PBMCs came the material, which was cDNA or gDNA.

Under the authors' procedure: Quantification of nucleated cells was approximated via reference gene primer amplification. Only in-frame clones appear in the TCRdb table, and some are missing; sequencing was by immunoSEQ multiplex PCR. V and J calls and clone size are as listed in that table; D and trimming were resolved from the DNA. The sample carries 50,000 to 60,000 clones, 85% to 90% recorded once. The V gene's germline CDR1 is SGDLS and CDR2 YYNGEE. V lost 4 bases to trimming and J lost 10 bases; unmatched junction nucleotides: 7. The CDR3 has 12 amino acids. Sequenced sample: peripheral blood. The V and J genes are TRBV9 and TRBJ1-1, with TRBD1 identical over 7 bases. This TCR was recovered from a human donor in a cohort sampled during active COVID-19. The CDR3: CASSSWDRGAFF. The CDR3, as DNA: TGTGCCAGCAGCTCCTGGGACAGAGGAGCTTTCTTT. The variable domain in full, with the rest retrieved from reference TRBV9 and TRBJ1-1, is DSGVTQTPKHLITATGQRVTLRCSPRSGDLSVYWYQQSLDQGLQFLIQYYNGEERAKGNILERFSAQQFPDLHSELNLSSLELGDSALYFCASSSWDRGAFFGQGTRLTVV.